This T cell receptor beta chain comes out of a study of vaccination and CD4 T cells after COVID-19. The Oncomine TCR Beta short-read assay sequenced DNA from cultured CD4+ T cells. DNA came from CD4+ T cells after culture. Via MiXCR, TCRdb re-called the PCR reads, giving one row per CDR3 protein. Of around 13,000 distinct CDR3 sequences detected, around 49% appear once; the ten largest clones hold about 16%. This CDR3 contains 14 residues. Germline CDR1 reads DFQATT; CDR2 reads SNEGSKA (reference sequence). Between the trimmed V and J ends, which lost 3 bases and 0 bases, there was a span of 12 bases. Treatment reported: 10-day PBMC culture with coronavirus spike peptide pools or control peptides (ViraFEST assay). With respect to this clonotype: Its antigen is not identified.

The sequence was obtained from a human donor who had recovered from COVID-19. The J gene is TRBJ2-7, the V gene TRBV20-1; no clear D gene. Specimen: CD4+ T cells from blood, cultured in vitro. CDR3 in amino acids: CSASLLGSSYEQYF. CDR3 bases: TGCAGTGCTAGTCTCTTAGGAAGCTCCTACGAGCAGTACTTC.